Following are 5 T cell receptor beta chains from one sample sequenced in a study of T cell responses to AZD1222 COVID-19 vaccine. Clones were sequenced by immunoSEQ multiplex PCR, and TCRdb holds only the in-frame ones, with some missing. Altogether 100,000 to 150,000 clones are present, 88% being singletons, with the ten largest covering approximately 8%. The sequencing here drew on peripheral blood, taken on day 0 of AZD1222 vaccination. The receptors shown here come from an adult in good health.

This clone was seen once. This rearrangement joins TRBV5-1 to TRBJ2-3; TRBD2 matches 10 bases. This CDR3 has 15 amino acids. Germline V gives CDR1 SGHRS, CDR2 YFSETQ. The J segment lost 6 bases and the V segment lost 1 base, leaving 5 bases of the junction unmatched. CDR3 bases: TGCGCCAGCAGCTTGCAACTAGCGGGAAGGGATACGCAGTATTTT. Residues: CASSLQLAGRDTQYF. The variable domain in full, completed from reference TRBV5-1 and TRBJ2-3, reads KAGVTQTPRYLIKTRGQQVTLSCSPISGHRSVSWYQQTPGQGLQFLFEYFSETQRNKGNFPGRFSGRQFSNSRSEMNVSTLELGDSALYLCASSLQLAGRDTQYFGPGTRLTVL.

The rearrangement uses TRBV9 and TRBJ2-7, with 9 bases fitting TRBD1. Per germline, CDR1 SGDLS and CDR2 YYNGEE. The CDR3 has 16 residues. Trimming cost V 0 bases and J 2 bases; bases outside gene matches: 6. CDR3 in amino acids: CASSVEAGTGPYEQYF. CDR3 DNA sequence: TGTGCCAGCAGCGTAGAAGCCGGGACAGGGCCCTACGAGCAGTACTTC. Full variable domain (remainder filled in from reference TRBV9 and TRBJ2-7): DSGVTQTPKHLITATGQRVTLRCSPRSGDLSVYWYQQSLDQGLQFLIQYYNGEERAKGNILERFSAQQFPDLHSELNLSSLELGDSALYFCASSVEAGTGPYEQYFGPGTRLTVT.

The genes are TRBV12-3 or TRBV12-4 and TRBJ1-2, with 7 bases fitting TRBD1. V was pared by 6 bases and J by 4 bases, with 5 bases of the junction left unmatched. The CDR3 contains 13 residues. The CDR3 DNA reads TGTGCCAGCAGCCGGGACAGACTCTATGGCTACACCTTC. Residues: CASSRDRLYGYTF.

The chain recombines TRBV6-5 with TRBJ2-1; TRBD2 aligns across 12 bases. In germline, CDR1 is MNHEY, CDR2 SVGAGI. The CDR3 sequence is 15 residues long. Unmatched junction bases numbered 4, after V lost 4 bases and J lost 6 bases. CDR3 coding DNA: TGTGCCAGCAGTTCACGACTAGCGGGAGTCAATGAGCAGTTCTTC. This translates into CASSSRLAGVNEQFF.

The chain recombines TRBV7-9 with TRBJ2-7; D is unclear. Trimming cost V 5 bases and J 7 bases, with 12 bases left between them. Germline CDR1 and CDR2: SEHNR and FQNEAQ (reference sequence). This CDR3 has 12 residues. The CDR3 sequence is CASSLPGLEQYF. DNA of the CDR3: TGTGCCAGCAGCCTACCTGGCTTAGAGCAGTACTTC.